The 13 T cell receptor beta chains given below trace back to one sample, sequenced in a study of T cells after yellow fever vaccination. MiXCR, applied by TCRdb to the 5' RACE reads, yields one record per CDR3 protein. The table shows about 130,000 distinct CDR3 sequences, with more than 6.5% occurring only once. Sequences were derived from CD4+ T cells sorted from PBMCs, sampled around 10 days after the first yellow fever vaccination. All receptors come from a man aged 18 to 35 who received the YFV17D yellow fever vaccine.

The rearrangement links TRBV24-1 to TRBJ1-1, with a possible D match to TRBD1 (5 bases). V was cut by 5 bases and J by 3 bases, with 9 bases left in between. The CDR3 is made up of 13 amino acids. From germline, CDR1 is KGHDR and CDR2 SFDVKD. CDR3 in DNA: TGTGCCACCAGTGGTGGCAGGGACACTGAAGCTTTCTTT. Protein: CATSGGRDTEAFF.

This clonotype was observed many times. The J gene is TRBJ2-1, the V gene TRBV20-1, with D unclear. The CDR3 has 17 residues. V lost 1 base and J 2 bases, leaving 18 bases between the germline ends. Per germline, CDR1 DFQATT and CDR2 SNEGSKA (reference sequence). This CDR3 reads CSARGSAATRPYNEQFF. As DNA, the CDR3 is TGCAGTGCTAGAGGTTCGGCGGCAACTCGGCCCTACAATGAGCAGTTCTTC.

This clonotype was detected many times. V and J are TRBV9 and TRBJ1-1, with D maybe TRBD1 (5 bases). This CDR3 is built from 15 residues. Germline V gives CDR1 SGDLS, CDR2 YYNGEE. V lost 4 bases and J 5 bases, leaving 18 bases between the germline ends. CDR3 in amino acids: CASSPMALGGTEAFF. The DNA of the CDR3 is TGTGCCAGCAGCCCGATGGCTTTGGGGGGAACTGAAGCTTTCTTT.

This clonotype appeared many times. The rearrangement uses TRBV28 and TRBJ2-5; 8 bases align to TRBD2. J gave up 0 bases and V 5 bases, and 5 bases lay outside the gene matches. This CDR3 comprises 15 residues. Germline V gives CDR1 MDHEN, CDR2 SYDVKM. The CDR3 region is CASSHIAGNQETQYF. The CDR3 DNA is TGTGCCAGCAGTCACATAGCGGGGAACCAAGAGACCCAGTACTTC.

Regarding this clonotype: One base away lies a much larger clone, so this may be a sequencing read error. The rearrangement uses TRBV4-2 and TRBJ2-1, with D uncertain. The CDR3 consists of 13 residues. CDR1 LGHNA and CDR2 YNFKEQ come from the germline V gene. The V and J ends lost 3 bases and 6 bases respectively, with 9 bases between them. DNA for the CDR3: TGTGCCAGCAGCCAGGCTCCGCCCAATGAGCAGTTCTTC. It specifies CASSQAPPNEQFF.

This clonotype was counted only a few times. J is TRBJ1-3 and V is TRBV7-6; maybe TRBD1 (5 bases). Germline values: CDR1 SGHVS, CDR2 FNYEAQ. The CDR3 sequence is 16 residues long. With 3 bases removed from V and 2 bases from J, the gap between germline ends came to 14 bases. The CDR3 sequence is CASSFGQGRTGNTIYF. Here the CDR3 DNA reads TGTGCCAGCAGCTTTGGGCAGGGAAGGACTGGAAACACCATATATTTT. The whole variable domain, remainder taken from reference TRBV7-6 and TRBJ1-3, is GAGVSQSPRYKVTKRGQDVALRCDPISGHVSLYWYRQALGQGPEFLTYFNYEAQQDKSGLPNDRFSAERPEGSISTLTIQRTEQRDSAMYRCASSFGQGRTGNTIYFGEGSWLTVV.

Many counts were recorded for this clonotype. The chain recombines TRBV19 with TRBJ2-2; TRBD1 matches at 9 bases. Germline lookup yields CDR1 LNHDA and CDR2 SQIVND (reference sequence). CDR3 length: 15 amino acids. The J segment lost 6 bases and the V segment lost 5 bases, leaving 7 bases of the junction unmatched. CDR3 in DNA: TGTGCCAGTAGTCCCCTACAGGGGGCCTCCGGGGAGCTGTTTTTT. This gives the protein CASSPLQGASGELFF.

This clonotype was counted a few times. V usage is TRBV20-1 and J usage is TRBJ2-4; D may be TRBD1 (5 bases). V gave up 5 bases and J gave up 0 bases, with 17 bases separating them. Germline values: CDR1 DFQATT, CDR2 SNEGSKA (reference sequence). The length of the CDR3 is 16 residues. The CDR3 loop reads CSAPTPGPLAKNIQYF. In DNA form, the CDR3 reads TGCAGTGCTCCGACGCCAGGGCCTCTAGCCAAAAACATTCAGTACTTC.

There are many counts of this clonotype. This CDR3 reads CASKSGGAPDTQYF. For the CDR3, the DNA is TGTGCCAGCAAAAGCGGGGGGGCCCCAGATACGCAGTATTTT. The chain links TRBV27 to TRBJ2-3; 10 bases agree with TRBD2. CDR3 length equals 14 residues. Germline loops: CDR1 MNHEY, CDR2 SMNVEV (reference sequence). Losses at the gene ends were 7 bases for V and 4 bases for J; bases not matched to a gene: 5.

There are many counts of this clonotype. The CDR3 loop is CASSPGPAYEQYV. For the CDR3, the DNA is TGTGCCAGCTCACCGGGACCCGCCTACGAGCAGTACGTC. This chain uses TRBV18 with TRBJ2-7; D may be TRBD1 or TRBD2 (5 bases each). Germline V gene sequence: CDR1 KGHSH, CDR2 LQKENI. The CDR3 contains 13 residues. V lost 3 bases, J lost 2 bases, and 8 bases lay in between.

J is TRBJ2-7 and V is TRBV10-2, with unresolved D. Germline V lookup: CDR1 WSHSY, CDR2 SAAADI. CDR3 length: 12 residues. Trimming shortened V by 10 bases and J by 5 bases, and 15 bases separated the two germline ends. The chain's CDR3 is CATHSSGNEQYF. CDR3 bases: TGCGCCACTCACAGCTCTGGGAACGAGCAGTACTTC.

This clonotype was found many times. This chain uses TRBV20-1 with TRBJ2-7; unclear D gene. The germline CDR1 and CDR2 sequences are DFQATT and SNEGSKA (reference sequence). The V gene lost 3 bases and the J gene lost 3 bases, with 9 bases spanning the gap. This CDR3 spans 12 amino acids. The CDR3 DNA reads as TGCAGTGCTAGGGCCCCCGGCTACGAGCAGTACTTC. Its translation is CSARAPGYEQYF.

At least ten counts were recorded for this clonotype. The CDR3 sequence is CASSQDQDRGIGEQYV. For the CDR3, the DNA is TGCGCCAGCAGCCAAGATCAGGACAGGGGGATTGGAGAGCAGTACGTC. The V and J genes are TRBV4-3 and TRBJ2-7, with 10 positions matching TRBD1. The CDR3 length is 16 residues. Germline assignment: CDR1 LGHNA and CDR2 YSLEER. After removal of 0 bases from V and 7 bases from J, the junction contained 9 bases not matched to a gene.